The present entry profiles one TCR beta chain with its context. Both TCRalpha and TCRbeta chains were reverse transcribed with V-gene-specific primers. The TCRs were subjected to amplification over about 19 PCR cycles employing a constant-region primer in conjunction with a V-primer adapter. TCRdb ran MiXCR on the reads and lists one entry per CDR3 protein. The sample has 15,000 to 20,000 distinct CDR3 sequences; around three quarters are singletons. This entry belongs to a study of low-dose radiotherapy and immunotherapy resistance in tumors. On the study more broadly: It was 1 Gy per fraction every two weeks that Cohort 2 received, adding up to 13 Gy over 26 weeks.

This TCR was recovered from a human donor with advanced metastatic prostate, ovarian, gallbladder or colorectal cancer (not recorded which). This table probably holds off-target reads from a library built for another chain.

The CDR3 region has the DNA TGCGCCAGCAGCCAAGAACCCTACAGCGGAAACTATGGCTACACCTTC. This translates into CASSQEPYSGNYGYTF. The J gene is TRBJ1-2, the V gene TRBV4-1, with D unclear. There are 16 residues in the CDR3. Germline-derived CDR1 and CDR2 are MGHRA and YSYEKL. V lost 0 bases to trimming and J lost 2 bases, with 13 bases between them.